The 27 T cell receptor beta chains in this list originate from one sample, sequenced in a study of CD8+CD57+ T cells in acquired aplastic anemia. The use of genomic DNA as template underpinned the TCR beta VDJ and CDR3 profiling. TCRdb redid the calling of the reads with MiXCR, one entry per CDR3 protein. The repertoire includes 200,000 to 250,000 distinct CDR3 sequences, roughly 45% of them detected once, and just under 20% sits in the top ten. Patients chosen for sequencing had shown CD8+CD57+ cell expansion by flow cytometry. Specimen: sorted CD4+, CD8+, or CD8+CD57+ T cells (not recorded which) from PBMCs. These receptor sequences come from a human donor with aplastic anemia.

This clonotype was observed at least ten times. CDR3 nucleotide sequence: TGTGCCAGCAGCCGCGGAGACGGAGGCACCGGGGAGCTGTTTTTT. Residues: CASSRGDGGTGELFF. The chain links TRBV7-3 to TRBJ2-2; tentatively, D is TRBD2 (5 bases). The germline V gene encodes CDR1 SGHTA and CDR2 FQGTGA. V lost 5 bases to trimming and J lost 4 bases, with 14 bases between them. The CDR3 runs 15 residues.

The sample holds many counts of this clonotype. V is TRBV7-8 and J is TRBJ2-2, with D hard to call. V was trimmed by 0 bases and J by 7 bases, leaving 9 bases between them. The CDR3 contains 14 residues. Germline V gene lookup returns CDR1 SGHVS and CDR2 FQNEAQ. In nucleotides, the CDR3 is TGTGCCAGCAGCTTAGCTGTTACGGGCGGGGAGCTGTTTTTT. This sequence encodes CASSLAVTGGELFF.

The J gene is TRBJ1-2, the V gene TRBV20-1; tentative D call: TRBD1 (5 bases). Deletions cut 5 bases from V and 6 bases from J, with 19 bases between. CDR1 is DFQATT, CDR2 SNEGSKA, per germline (reference sequence). The CDR3 loop spans 14 amino acids. The CDR3 DNA reads as TGCAGTGCTGGGCGGGGGGGAGTTTACAATGGCTACACCTTC. Residues: CSAGRGGVYNGYTF.

The V gene is TRBV7-9, the J gene TRBJ1-4, with D perhaps matching TRBD1 (6 bases). The CDR3 is made up of 18 amino acids. V was pared by 1 base and J by 4 bases, with 19 bases between. Germline CDR1 reads SEHNR; CDR2 reads FQNEAQ (reference sequence). CDR3 in DNA: TGTGCCAGCAGCTTAGGCCGCCTCCGGGGGGGCCTTAATGAAAAACTGTTTTTT. As protein: CASSLGRLRGGLNEKLFF.

The V and J genes are TRBV7-2 and TRBJ2-5; D could derive from TRBD1 or TRBD2 (6 bases each). V gave up 5 bases and J gave up 10 bases, with 20 bases separating them. The germline V gene has CDR1 SGHTA and CDR2 FQGNSA. The CDR3 has 14 residues. CDR3 DNA sequence: TGTGCCAGCAGCGGAACAGGGCACCCGGGGGACCAGTACTTC. It yields the protein CASSGTGHPGDQYF.

The genes are TRBV2 and TRBJ1-1; D uncertain. Germline V gene data show CDR1 as SNHLY and CDR2 as FYNNEI. The CDR3 loop spans 13 amino acids. Trimming left V 6 bases short and J 10 bases short, with 18 bases between. The CDR3: CASRGGDLEVAFF. CDR3 nucleotide sequence: TGTGCCAGCAGGGGCGGCGACCTCGAGGTAGCTTTCTTT.

A word on this clonotype: This may arise from a read error, as a much more abundant clone is one base away. V and J are TRBV10-3 and TRBJ2-7; TRBD1 is a possible D gene (6 bases). Deletions cut 5 bases from V and 7 bases from J, with 15 bases between. CDR3 length equals 13 residues. The germline V gene has CDR1 ENHRY and CDR2 SYGVKD. CDR3 sequence: CAISLSTGMEQYF. The CDR3 nucleotides read TGTGCCATCAGTTTATCGACAGGTATGGAGCAGTACTTC.

Notes on this clonotype: This could be a read error, since a much larger clone is one nucleotide away. V is TRBV7-9 and J is TRBJ1-1; TRBD1 aligns across 7 bases. V was clipped by 4 bases and J by 10 bases; unmatched bases: 3. Germline lookup yields CDR1 SEHNR and CDR2 FQNEAQ (reference sequence). This CDR3 is 11 amino acids long. The CDR3 is CASSSGTVAFF. The DNA for the CDR3 is TGTGCCAGCAGCTCCGGGACAGTAGCTTTCTTT.

The chain combines TRBV29-1 with TRBJ1-2, with D uncertain. The CDR3 contains 13 residues. Germline CDR1 SQVTM, CDR2 ANQGSEA. The germline V and J ends were trimmed by 0 bases and 1 base, with 6 bases remaining between them. The CDR3 sequence: CSVEDTLNYGYTF. The CDR3 DNA reads as TGCAGCGTTGAAGACACTCTTAACTATGGCTACACCTTC.

The chain has TRBV19 and TRBJ1-3; D is unresolved. Germline CDR1 is LNHDA and CDR2 is SQIVND (reference sequence). The ends were cut back, 4 bases at V and 4 bases at J, with 14 bases in the middle. The CDR3 covers 15 residues. DNA of the CDR3: TGTGCCAGTAGTACCCGATCTGGTCCCGGAAACACCATATATTTT. Amino acid sequence: CASSTRSGPGNTIYF.

This clonotype was seen many times. The CDR3 DNA reads as TGTGCCAGCAGCGTTGAGTACTGGGACTATGGCTACACCTTC. Amino acid sequence: CASSVEYWDYGYTF. The chain couples TRBV9 to TRBJ1-2; D uncertain. Between the trimmed V and J ends, which lost 2 bases and 3 bases, there was a span of 11 bases. The V gene's germline CDR1 is SGDLS and CDR2 YYNGEE. The CDR3 extends over 14 amino acids.

This clonotype has at least ten counts. V gene TRBV24-1 combines with J gene TRBJ2-5; 7 nucleotides match TRBD1. Trimming removed 4 bases from V and 3 bases from J; junction bases left unmatched: 7. This CDR3 comprises 15 residues. CDR1 is KGHDR, CDR2 SFDVKD, per germline. DNA of the CDR3: TGTGCCACCAGTGAGGACCGGGACAGAAAAGAGACCCAGTACTTC. Translation: CATSEDRDRKETQYF.

Comments on this clonotype: Since no conserved phenylalanine or tryptophan closes the CDR3, a read error is the likely cause. The rearrangement joins TRBV15 to TRBJ2-7; D possibly corresponds to TRBD1 (8 bases). Looked up from germline, CDR1 is LNHNV and CDR2 is YYDKDF (reference sequence). The CDR3 spans 15 residues. V was pared by 1 base and J by 4 bases, with 14 bases between. Here the CDR3 DNA reads TGTGCCACCAGCAGAGGCCAACAGGGGGGGTACGAGCAGTACCTC. Its translation is CATSRGQQGGYEQYL.

There are many counts of this clonotype. J is TRBJ1-5 and V is TRBV20-1; the D gene is possibly TRBD1 (6 bases). Trimming took 5 bases from V and 4 from J, leaving 12 bases between them. The CDR3 length is 13 residues. The germline V gene encodes CDR1 DFQATT and CDR2 SNEGSKA (reference sequence). CDR3: CSAFPDSNQPQHF. The CDR3 DNA reads as TGCAGTGCTTTTCCGGACAGTAATCAGCCCCAGCATTTT.

This clonotype was counted at least ten times. The chain links TRBV5-6 to TRBJ1-2; D possibly corresponds to TRBD1 (5 bases). The CDR3 is 14 amino acids. Per germline, CDR1 SGHDT and CDR2 YYEEEE. Trimming left V 0 bases short and J 7 bases short, with 13 bases between. CDR3 nucleotide sequence: TGTGCCAGCAGCTTGGGCGGGGCGAACCCTGGCTACACCTTC. As protein: CASSLGGANPGYTF.

V is TRBV10-2 and J is TRBJ2-1, with TRBD1 matching 11 bases. The trim removed 6 bases at V and 8 bases at J, leaving 9 bases unmatched. The germline CDR1 and CDR2 sequences are WSHSY and SAAADI. The CDR3 totals 15 residues. This CDR3 reads CASREDRGLRDEQFF. The CDR3 DNA reads TGCGCCAGCAGGGAGGACAGGGGGCTTCGGGATGAGCAGTTCTTC.

The V gene is TRBV7-2, the J gene TRBJ2-5; D gene unclear. This CDR3 has 13 residues. Germline CDR1 reads SGHTA; CDR2 reads FQGNSA. V was trimmed by 3 bases and J by 5 bases, leaving 10 bases between them. CDR3 nucleotides: TGTGCCAGCAGCTTTGGTTTGGTTGAGACCCAGTACTTC. The encoded protein is CASSFGLVETQYF.

This clonotype was counted many times. The chain links TRBV20-1 to TRBJ2-7; a possible D gene is TRBD1 (5 bases). Per the germline V gene, CDR1 is DFQATT and CDR2 is SNEGSKA (reference sequence). Trimming took 3 bases from V and 1 from J, leaving 13 bases between them. CDR3 length: 14 residues. The CDR3 region has the DNA TGCAGTGCTAGTAAAGGGGCCGAATCCTACGAGCAGTACTTC. Its protein product is CSASKGAESYEQYF.

This clonotype was counted many times. V usage is TRBV2 and J usage is TRBJ1-5, with D unclear. Trimming removed 1 base at V and 4 bases at J, with 2 bases between. The CDR3 has 12 residues. Germline CDR1 SNHLY, CDR2 FYNNEI. The CDR3 loop is CASSEGNQPQHF. DNA for the CDR3: TGTGCCAGCAGTGAAGGGAATCAGCCCCAGCATTTT.

This clonotype has a count of ten or more. V is TRBV12-3 or TRBV12-4 and J is TRBJ2-2; possible D gene TRBD1, 6 bases. The CDR3 length is 14 residues. Trimming removed 5 bases at V and 3 bases at J, with 10 bases between. The CDR3 DNA reads as TGTGCCAGCAGTCGGCAGGGGTACACCGGGGAGCTGTTTTTT. It translates to CASSRQGYTGELFF.

The chain links TRBV6-2 or TRBV6-3 to TRBJ2-1; 9 bases agree with TRBD1. This CDR3 comprises 14 residues. V was pared by 10 bases and J by 3 bases, with 7 bases of the junction left unmatched. Germline V lookup: CDR1 MNHEY, CDR2 SVGEGT. The CDR3 DNA is TGTGCCACCCTCCGGGACAGGGTCTACAATGAGCAGTTCTTC. Its translation is CATLRDRVYNEQFF.

The V and J genes are TRBV20-1 and TRBJ1-2; D is perhaps TRBD1 (5 bases). V lost 0 bases and J 4 bases, leaving 9 bases between the germline ends. Germline-derived CDR1 and CDR2 are DFQATT and SNEGSKA (reference sequence). This CDR3 is built from 13 residues. CDR3 nucleotide sequence: TGCAGTGCTAGAGATGGAGGGACCTATGGCTACACCTTC. This encodes CSARDGGTYGYTF.

V and J are TRBV6-5 and TRBJ1-1; D remains ambiguous. V gave up 5 bases and J gave up 4 bases, with 11 bases separating them. Germline assignment: CDR1 MNHEY and CDR2 SVGAGI. The CDR3 contains 13 residues. The CDR3, as DNA: TGTGCCAGCAGTGTGGGCGTCGGCACTGAAGCTTTCTTT. Residues: CASSVGVGTEAFF.

A single count supports this clonotype. This sequence joins TRBV7-2 and TRBJ1-2; 11 bases map to TRBD1. CDR3 length: 17 residues. J lost 4 bases, V lost 4 bases, and 11 bases had no gene match. Germline V lookup: CDR1 SGHTA, CDR2 FQGNSA. CDR3 sequence reads: CASSSGQGAQRSYGYTF. Here the CDR3 DNA reads TGTGCCAGCAGCTCAGGACAGGGGGCGCAGAGATCCTATGGCTACACCTTC.

This clonotype showed up just a few times. The chain joins TRBV19 to TRBJ1-5, with D possibly matching TRBD1 (5 bases). Germline V gene lookup returns CDR1 LNHDA and CDR2 SQIVND (reference sequence). The CDR3 contains 15 residues. Trimming cost V 5 bases and J 4 bases, with 15 bases left between them. The CDR3 bases are TGTGCCAGTAGTCCCGGGGACCTACCTAATCAGCCCCAGCATTTT. This gives the protein CASSPGDLPNQPQHF.

In this sample, this clonotype turned up many times. This chain connects TRBV19 to TRBJ2-5; 8 bases fit TRBD1. Trimming removed 3 bases from V and 0 bases from J; junction bases left unmatched: 9. This CDR3 has 17 amino acids. The germline V gene encodes CDR1 LNHDA and CDR2 SQIVND (reference sequence). This CDR3 reads CASSMVGTGRYQETQYF. The CDR3 region has the DNA TGTGCCAGTAGTATGGTGGGGACAGGTAGATACCAAGAGACCCAGTACTTC.

This clonotype was counted ten times or more. The chain has TRBV14 and TRBJ1-2; TRBD1 matches 10 bases. The CDR3 consists of 19 residues. J was trimmed by 0 bases and V by 0 bases; bases with no gene match: 10. Germline V gives CDR1 SGHDN, CDR2 FVKESK. CDR3 DNA sequence: TGTGCCAGCAGCCAAGATCGGGGGGACAGGGGAAACGCTAACTATGGCTACACCTTC. It yields the protein CASSQDRGDRGNANYGYTF.